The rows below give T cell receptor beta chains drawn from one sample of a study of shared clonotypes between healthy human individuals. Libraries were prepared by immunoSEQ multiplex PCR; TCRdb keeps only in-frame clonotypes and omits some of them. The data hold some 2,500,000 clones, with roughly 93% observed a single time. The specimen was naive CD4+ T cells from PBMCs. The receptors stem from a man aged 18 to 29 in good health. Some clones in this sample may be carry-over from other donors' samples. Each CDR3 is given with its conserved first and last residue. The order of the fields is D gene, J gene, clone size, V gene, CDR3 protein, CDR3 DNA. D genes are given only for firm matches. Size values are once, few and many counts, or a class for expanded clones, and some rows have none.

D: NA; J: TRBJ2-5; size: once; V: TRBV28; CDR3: CASSFNYRTQYF; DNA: TGTGCCAGCAGTTTCAACTACCGAACCCAGTACTTC
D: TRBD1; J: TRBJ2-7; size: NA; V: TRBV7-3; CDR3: CASSPRDSLYEQYF; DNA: TGTGCCAGCAGCCCCCGGGACAGCCTATACGAGCAGTACTTC
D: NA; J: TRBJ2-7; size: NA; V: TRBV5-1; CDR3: CASSPSATFSYEQYF; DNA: TGCGCCAGCAGCCCTAGCGCGACCTTCTCCTACGAGCAGTACTTC
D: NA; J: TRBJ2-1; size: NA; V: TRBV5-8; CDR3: CASSAGTTGYNEQFF; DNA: TGTGCCAGCAGCGCCGGGACAACCGGCTACAATGAGCAGTTCTTC
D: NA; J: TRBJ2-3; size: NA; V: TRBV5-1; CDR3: CASAISGTDTQYF; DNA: TGCGCCAGCGCGATTAGCGGCACAGATACGCAGTATTTT
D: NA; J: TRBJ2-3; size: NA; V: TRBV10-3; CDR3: CAIRGSTDTQYF; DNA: TGCGCCATTCGGGGGAGCACAGATACGCAGTATTTT
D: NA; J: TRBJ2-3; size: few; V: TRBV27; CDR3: CASSSHTDTQYF; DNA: TGTGCCAGCAGTTCCCACACAGATACGCAGTATTTT
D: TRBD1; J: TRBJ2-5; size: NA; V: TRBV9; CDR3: CASSGYVRDSGQETQYF; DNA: TGTGCCAGCAGCGGATACGTCCGGGACAGTGGCCAAGAGACCCAGTACTTC
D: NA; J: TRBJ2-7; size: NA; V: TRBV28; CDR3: CASAGAGARNEQYF; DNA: TGTGCCAGTGCAGGTGCGGGGGCGAGGAACGAGCAGTACTTC
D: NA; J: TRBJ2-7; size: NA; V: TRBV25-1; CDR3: CASRADSLFYEQYF; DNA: TGTGCCAGCAGGGCGGACAGTTTATTCTACGAGCAGTACTTC
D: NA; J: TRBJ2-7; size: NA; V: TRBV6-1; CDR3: CASRLWEQYF; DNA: TGTGCCAGTCGACTGTGGGAGCAGTACTTC
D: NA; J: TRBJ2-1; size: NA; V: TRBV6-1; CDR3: CASSEGTGIEQFF; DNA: TGTGCCAGCAGTGAAGGAACGGGGATTGAGCAGTTCTTC
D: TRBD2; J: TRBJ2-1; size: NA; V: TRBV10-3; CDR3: CAISDPRERYNEQFF; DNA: TGTGCCATCAGTGACCCGCGGGAGAGATACAATGAGCAGTTCTTC
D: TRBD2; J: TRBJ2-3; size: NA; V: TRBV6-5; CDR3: CATREGGRTDTQYF; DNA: TGTGCCACCCGGGAGGGCGGACGCACAGATACGCAGTATTTT
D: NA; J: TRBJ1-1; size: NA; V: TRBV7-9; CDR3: CASSAPGGNTEAFF; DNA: TGTGCCAGCAGCGCCCCGGGTGGGAACACTGAAGCTTTCTTT
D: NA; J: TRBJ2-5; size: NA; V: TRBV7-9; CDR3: CASSLIETQYF; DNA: TGTGCCAGCAGCTTGATTGAGACCCAGTACTTC
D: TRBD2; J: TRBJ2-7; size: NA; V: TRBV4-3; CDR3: CASSQDPVPLAGDSYEQYF; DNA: TGCGCCAGCAGCCAAGATCCCGTTCCACTAGCGGGAGATTCCTACGAGCAGTACTTC
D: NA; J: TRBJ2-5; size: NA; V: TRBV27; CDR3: CASSLYGGIETQYF; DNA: TGTGCCAGCAGTTTATATGGCGGGATAGAGACCCAGTACTTC
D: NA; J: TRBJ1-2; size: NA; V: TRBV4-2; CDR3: CASSQDSNLSVLDGYTF; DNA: TGTGCCAGCAGCCAAGATTCGAATTTGAGTGTGTTAGATGGCTACACCTTC
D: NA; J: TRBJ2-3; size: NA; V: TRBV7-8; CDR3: CASSLATRADTQYF; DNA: TGTGCCAGCAGCTTAGCGACGCGCGCAGATACGCAGTATTTT
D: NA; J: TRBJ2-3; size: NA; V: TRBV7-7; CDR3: CASSPQGTDTQYF; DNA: TGTGCCAGCAGCCCGCAGGGCACAGATACGCAGTATTTT
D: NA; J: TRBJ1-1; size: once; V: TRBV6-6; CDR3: CASSSEGGEAFF; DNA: TGTGCCAGCAGTTCGGAGGGGGGAGAAGCTTTCTTT
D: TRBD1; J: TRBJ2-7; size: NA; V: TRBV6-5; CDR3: CASSYWKGQGTEQYF; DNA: TGTGCCAGCAGTTACTGGAAGGGACAGGGGACCGAGCAGTACTTC
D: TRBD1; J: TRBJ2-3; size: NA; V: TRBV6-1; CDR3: CALSETGGGDTQYF; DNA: TGTGCCTTAAGTGAGACAGGGGGCGGGGATACGCAGTATTTT
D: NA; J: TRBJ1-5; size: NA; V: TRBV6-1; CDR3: CASNRRNQPQHF; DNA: TGTGCCAGCAACCGTCGCAATCAGCCCCAGCATTTT